The 18 T cell receptor beta chains reported below all come from one sample, sequenced in a study of blood T cell repertoires in COVID-19. Sequencing used immunoSEQ multiplex PCR; TCRdb keeps in-frame clones, though not all of them. The table records around 250,000 clones, 80% to 90% of them present only once. The sequenced material came from PBMCs or T cells enriched from blood (not recorded which). The receptors here all came from a woman in her forties or fifties who had recovered from COVID-19.

The chain recombines TRBV5-1 with TRBJ1-4, with D tentatively TRBD1 (6 bases). Trimming stripped 4 bases from V and 5 bases from J, with 9 bases between. Germline V gene lookup returns CDR1 SGHRS and CDR2 YFSETQ. The CDR3 runs to 13 residues. CDR3 bases: TGCGCCAGCAGCCAAGGACAGAATGAAAAACTGTTTTTT. Protein: CASSQGQNEKLFF.

This sequence joins TRBV9 and TRBJ2-3; 7 nucleotides line up with TRBD1. The germline CDR1 and CDR2 sequences are SGDLS and YYNGEE. The trim removed 3 bases at V and 4 bases at J, leaving 11 bases unmatched. There are 16 residues in the CDR3. CDR3 protein: CASSGTGVAPPDTQYF. CDR3 DNA: TGTGCCAGCAGCGGAACAGGGGTGGCACCGCCAGATACGCAGTATTTT.

Only a few counts were recorded for this clone. The chain links TRBV11-2 to TRBJ2-5, with D tentatively TRBD1 (5 bases). Trimming removed 8 bases from V and 5 bases from J, with 12 bases in between. This CDR3 comprises 12 residues. Germline CDR1 reads SGHAT; CDR2 reads FQNNGV. DNA for the CDR3: TGTGCCAGCCGAGGACAAGGGGAGACCCAGTACTTC. Translating gives CASRGQGETQYF.

This rearrangement joins TRBV9 to TRBJ2-3; TRBD1 is a possible D gene (5 bases). In germline, CDR1 is SGDLS, CDR2 YYNGEE. Trimming shortened V by 4 bases and J by 4 bases, and 13 bases separated the two germline ends. The CDR3 contains 14 residues. CDR3 in DNA: TGTGCCAGCAGCAAACCCCCAGGGTCAGATACGCAGTATTTT. Amino acid sequence: CASSKPPGSDTQYF.

The chain recombines TRBV5-1 with TRBJ1-3; 10 bases are a match to TRBD1. The V and J ends lost 4 bases and 0 bases, in that order; junction bases with no gene match: 10. The CDR3 sequence is 18 residues long. Germline loops: CDR1 SGHRS, CDR2 YFSETQ. DNA for the CDR3: TGCGCCAGCAGCCGTAGAAGCGGGACAGGGGACTCTGGAAACACCATATATTTT. It encodes CASSRRSGTGDSGNTIYF.

The V and J genes are TRBV7-9 and TRBJ1-3; 10 bases are a match to TRBD1. The CDR3 is made up of 16 amino acids. CDR1 and CDR2 from the germline V gene are SEHNR and FQNEAQ (reference sequence). Germline trimming cut 7 bases from V and 2 bases from J; bases unmatched to any gene: 8. The CDR3 region is CASTNTGQGTGNTIYF. The DNA of the CDR3 is TGTGCCAGCACTAATACGGGACAGGGGACTGGAAACACCATATATTTT.

The chain uses TRBV5-1 and TRBJ2-1; the D gene is possibly TRBD2 (6 bases). CDR1 and CDR2 from the germline V gene are SGHRS and YFSETQ. This CDR3 region has 14 residues. Trimming took 4 bases from V and 0 from J, leaving 8 bases between them. The CDR3 nucleotides are TGCGCCAGCAGCAACGGGAGCTCCTACAATGAGCAGTTCTTC. Protein product: CASSNGSSYNEQFF. Full variable domain (missing parts from reference TRBV5-1 and TRBJ2-1): KAGVTQTPRYLIKTRGQQVTLSCSPISGHRSVSWYQQTPGQGLQFLFEYFSETQRNKGNFPGRFSGRQFSNSRSEMNVSTLELGDSALYLCASSNGSSYNEQFFGPGTRLTVL.

The V call is TRBV7-8, the J call TRBJ2-5; D remains unclear. The CDR3 spans 12 residues. CDR1 and CDR2 (germline): SGHVS, FQNEAQ. The V gene lost 8 bases and the J gene lost 4 bases, with 11 bases spanning the gap. CDR3 loop: CASRLSGETQYF. The CDR3 DNA sequence: TGTGCCAGCCGCCTCAGTGGAGAGACCCAGTACTTC.

This chain joins TRBV6-6 and TRBJ2-7; TRBD2 aligns across 10 bases. The germline CDR1 and CDR2 sequences are MNHNY and SVGAGI (reference sequence). The ends lost 4 bases at V and 2 bases at J; junction bases unmatched: 8. This CDR3 region has 16 residues. The CDR3 DNA reads TGTGCCAGCAGTTCCCTACTAGCGGGAAAGACCTACGAGCAGTACTTC. Protein: CASSSLLAGKTYEQYF.

This clone was seen only once. Other DNA sequences in this specimen translate into the identical CDR3. This sequence joins TRBV5-1 and TRBJ1-1; perhaps TRBD1 as D (5 bases). V was pared by 0 bases and J by 1 base, with 10 bases between. The CDR3 covers 15 residues. Per the germline V gene, CDR1 is SGHRS and CDR2 is YFSETQ. The CDR3 loop is CASSLGGGGNTEAFF. For the CDR3, the DNA is TGCGCCAGCAGCTTGGGCGGGGGAGGGAACACTGAAGCTTTCTTT.

In its sample, this clone was seen once. This sequence joins TRBV28 and TRBJ1-6, with unresolved D. The CDR3 spans 14 residues. Germline CDR1 is MDHEN and CDR2 is SYDVKM. With 3 bases removed from V and 9 bases from J, the gap between germline ends came to 12 bases. The CDR3 DNA is TGTGCCAGCAGTTTTCACGGGAGCGGTTCACCCCTCCACTTT. Amino acid sequence: CASSFHGSGSPLHF. Filled out from reference TRBV28 and TRBJ1-6, the complete variable domain reads DVKVTQSSRYLVKRTGEKVFLECVQDMDHENMFWYRQDPGLGLRLIYFSYDVKMKEKGDIPEGYSVSREKKERFSLILESASTNQTSMYLCASSFHGSGSPLHFGNGTRLTVT.

The J gene is TRBJ1-4, the V gene TRBV25-1; D not certain. CDR3 length equals 15 residues. V was cut by 0 bases and J by 7 bases, with 12 bases left in between. Germline V lookup: CDR1 MGHDK, CDR2 SYGVNS. The CDR3 nucleotides read TGTGCCAGCAGTGAATATCCGGGAAGAGGTGAAAAACTGTTTTTT. It translates to CASSEYPGRGEKLFF.

This sequence joins TRBV7-2 and TRBJ1-5; no reliable D call. V was trimmed by 4 bases and J by 3 bases, leaving 13 bases between them. From germline, CDR1 is SGHTA and CDR2 FQGNSA. This CDR3 contains 15 residues. CDR3 DNA: TGTGCCAGCAGCTCCCAAAGCCTCATCAATCAGCCCCAGCATTTT. Translated, it gives CASSSQSLINQPQHF.

This rearrangement joins TRBV28 to TRBJ2-3; no firm D call. V dropped 5 bases and J dropped 2 bases, with 11 bases sitting between them. Germline V CDR1 and CDR2: MDHEN, SYDVKM. This CDR3 has 14 residues. CDR3 region: CASSLSQYTDTQYF. CDR3 in DNA: TGTGCCAGCAGTCTCTCGCAGTACACAGATACGCAGTATTTT.

This clone was counted between two and nine times. J is TRBJ1-4 and V is TRBV5-1; 8 nucleotides line up with TRBD1. From germline, CDR1 is SGHRS and CDR2 YFSETQ. The trim removed 2 bases at V and 8 bases at J, leaving 5 bases unmatched. CDR3 length: 14 residues. CDR3 residues: CASSFQGAEEKLFF. As DNA, the CDR3 is TGCGCCAGCAGCTTCCAGGGGGCGGAAGAAAAACTGTTTTTT.

V gene TRBV27 combines with J gene TRBJ1-6; D not certain. The V end lost 5 bases, the J end lost 8 bases, and 10 bases lay between the germline ends. The germline V gene has CDR1 MNHEY and CDR2 SMNVEV (reference sequence). The CDR3 spans 13 residues. For the CDR3, the DNA is TGTGCCAGCAGTGTAATTCGGGATTCACCCCTCCACTTT. The encoded protein is CASSVIRDSPLHF.

V and J are TRBV30 and TRBJ1-2; D not resolved. The CDR3 is 13 amino acids. CDR1 and CDR2 from the germline V gene are GTSNPN and SVGIG (reference sequence). Trimming removed 0 bases at V and 7 bases at J, with 12 bases between. CDR3 DNA: TGTGCCTGGAGTGTTTTCACAGCTCGTGGCTACACCTTC. It encodes CAWSVFTARGYTF. Using reference TRBV30 and TRBJ1-2 for the parts outside the CDR3, the full variable domain is SQTIHQWPATLVQPVGSPLSLECTVEGTSNPNLYWYRQAAGRGLQLLFYSVGIGQISSEVPQNLSASRPQDRQFILSSKKLLLSDSGFYLCAWSVFTARGYTFGSGTRLTVV.

The rearrangement links TRBV4-2 to TRBJ2-3; 9 positions match TRBD2. CDR3 length: 16 amino acids. CDR1 is LGHNA and CDR2 is YNFKEQ in the germline V gene. Unmatched junction bases numbered 9, after V lost 4 bases and J lost 4 bases. The CDR3: CASSPGIAGEADTQYF. CDR3 DNA: TGTGCCAGCAGCCCCGGTATAGCGGGAGAGGCAGATACGCAGTATTTT.